The T cell receptor (beta chain) described here comes from a study of cytomegalovirus exposure and HLA in healthy donors. About the research overall: T cells numbering around 180 million yielded around 120 million unique TCR beta sequences in an earlier analysis.

The CDR3 spans 15 residues. CDR1 and CDR2 (germline): KGHSH, LQKENI. V lost 1 base, J lost 4 bases, and 6 bases stayed unmatched. Study-level results: In an earlier analysis, about 87% or about 30%: the productive usage of most TCR beta V segments. While the bulk of TCR sequences proved rare, some public TCRs turned up in many donors. CMV serostatus stood as the only immune exposure information on hand.

Amplification used 60 Vbeta primers and 13 Jbeta primers. Libraries were prepared by immunoSEQ multiplex PCR; TCRdb keeps only in-frame clonotypes and omits some of them. The sample includes 150,000 to 200,000 clones, 80% of them seen just once. As to this clone: Its antigen is undetermined.

The source material was PBMCs. The gene calls are TRBV18 and TRBJ1-1, with 7 bases aligning to TRBD1. This sequence was found in a human donor in good health. Written as DNA, the CDR3 is TGTGCCAGCTCACCACTCCAGGGGGATATCACTGAAGCTTTCTTT. As protein: CASSPLQGDITEAFF.